This section outlines one TCR beta chain sequence together with its context. Its antigen remains unidentified. Healthy bone marrow donors supplied every sample. The CDR3 loop spans 16 amino acids. The germline V gene encodes CDR1 LGHNA and CDR2 YNFKEQ. The V gene lost 0 bases and the J gene lost 1 base, with 9 bases spanning the gap. The sample belongs to a study of cytomegalovirus exposure and HLA in healthy donors. General study points: Versus the approximately 700-donor mean, an Asian-associated ancestry cluster reportedly showed fewer N-insertions in a later analysis.

60 Vbeta and 13 Jbeta primers were used in PCR. Clones were sequenced by immunoSEQ multiplex PCR, and TCRdb holds only the in-frame ones, with some missing. In the table there are about 190,000 clones, about 80% of which are singletons. The TCR sequence derives from a woman between 18 and 29 years old in good health and CMV-seropositive. J is TRBJ2-2 and V is TRBV4-2; D might be TRBD1 (5 bases). The sequenced sample was PBMCs. CDR3 amino acids: CASSQDSRVNTGELFF. Here the CDR3 DNA reads TGTGCCAGCAGCCAAGATTCCAGGGTGAACACCGGGGAGCTGTTTTTT.